This T cell receptor beta chain was found in a study of cytomegalovirus exposure and HLA in healthy donors. Study in general: T cells numbering around 200 million yielded 117 million unique TCR beta sequences in an earlier analysis. Membership in the Caucasian-associated ancestry cluster was found for about four fifths of approximately 380 genotyped donors.

When sampled, the donors appeared nominally healthy, though they likely had unrecorded immune exposures. The PCR ran on 60 Vbeta and 13 Jbeta primers. Profiling relied on immunoSEQ multiplex PCR, and the TCRdb table lists in-frame clones only, not all of them. The sample lists over 55,000 clones, approximately 92% occurring once. This clone was observed a handful of times. Trimming removed 5 bases from V and 2 bases from J, with 3 bases in between. The germline gives CDR1 MNHEY, CDR2 SMNVEV (reference sequence). The CDR3 has 12 amino acids. The source is a woman aged 25 to 39 in good health and CMV-seropositive. This sequence joins TRBV27 and TRBJ2-2; D not certain. Material: PBMCs. The CDR3 DNA reads as TGTGCCAGCAGTCAAAACACCGGGGAGCTGTTTTTT. Encoded protein: CASSQNTGELFF.